The clone carrying this T cell receptor beta chain has a count of ten or more. The antigen is not known. The data were obtained in a study of CD8+CD57+ T cells in acquired aplastic anemia. Study details: Sorted CD4+ and CD8+ cell DNA averaged around 3 ug.

Trimming at V came to 2 bases and at J to 4 bases, leaving 8 bases not matched to a gene. The CDR3 runs to 15 residues. From germline, CDR1 is DFQATT and CDR2 SNEGSKA (reference sequence). Study conclusions and caveats: Statistical testing detected no significant gap in CD8+ Simpson's diversity between patients and controls. Common to patients and controls were twenty-nine CD8+ CDR3 sequences.

CDR3 and TCR beta VDJ profiling relied on genomic DNA as the template. TCRdb reprocessed the reads via MiXCR and lists one record per CDR3 protein. The profile shows 250,000 to 350,000 distinct CDR3 sequences, 50% to 65% of them singletons. Patients selected for sequencing had displayed CD8+CD57+ cell expansion by flow cytometry. The cohort consisted entirely of patients having severe acquired aplastic anemia. Sequencing was carried out using sorted CD4+, CD8+, or CD8+CD57+ T cells (not recorded which) from PBMCs. This sequence joins TRBV20-1 and TRBJ2-1; 7 bases line up with TRBD2. The sequence was obtained from a human donor with aplastic anemia. CDR3: CSARPQRGLYNEQFF. CDR3 DNA sequence: TGCAGTGCTAGACCCCAGCGGGGCCTTTACAATGAGCAGTTCTTC.